The sequence of this T cell receptor (beta chain) was determined in a study of control samples from healthy donors and cancer patients. A single count supports this clone. Assay: immunoSEQ multiplex PCR; the TCRdb copy retains only in-frame clones and omits some. The data contain approximately 100,000 clones, 90% of them singletons. The V segment lost 0 bases and the J segment 2 bases; nucleotides outside the gene matches: 9. This CDR3 region has 18 residues. Germline V gene lookup returns CDR1 SGHKS and CDR2 YYEKEE (reference sequence). The material sequenced was blood. The source is a human donor in good health. The donor label of this sample is uncertain. The V gene is TRBV5-5, the J gene TRBJ1-5; 9 positions match TRBD1. CDR3 bases: TGTGCCAGCAGCTTGGCCTTAACAGGGGGCTTAGGCAATCAGCCCCAGCATTTT. Its protein product is CASSLALTGGLGNQPQHF.